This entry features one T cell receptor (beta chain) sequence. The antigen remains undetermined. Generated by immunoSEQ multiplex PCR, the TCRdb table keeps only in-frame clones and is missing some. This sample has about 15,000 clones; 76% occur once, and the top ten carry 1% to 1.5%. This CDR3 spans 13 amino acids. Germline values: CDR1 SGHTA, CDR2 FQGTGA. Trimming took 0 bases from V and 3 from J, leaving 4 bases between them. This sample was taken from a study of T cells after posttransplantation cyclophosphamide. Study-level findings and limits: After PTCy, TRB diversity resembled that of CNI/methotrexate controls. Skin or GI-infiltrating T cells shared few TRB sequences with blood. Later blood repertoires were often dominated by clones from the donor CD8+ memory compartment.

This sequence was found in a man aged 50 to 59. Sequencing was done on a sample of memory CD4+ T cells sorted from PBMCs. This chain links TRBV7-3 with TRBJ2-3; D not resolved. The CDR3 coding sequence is TGTGCCAGCAGCTTAACTCAAACAGATACGCAGTATTTT. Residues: CASSLTQTDTQYF.